This T cell receptor (beta chain) was sequenced for a study of CD8 T cells in ankylosing spondylitis. The CDR3 has 12 residues. CDR1 and CDR2 from the germline V gene are LNHDA and SQIVND (reference sequence). V lost 5 bases to trimming and J lost 5 bases, with 7 bases between them. TCRdb used MiXCR to reprocess the 5' RACE reads, holding one entry per CDR3 protein. This table has around 150,000 distinct CDR3 sequences, around 17% appearing once. V gene TRBV19 combines with J gene TRBJ1-5; D remains unclear. The TCR sequence derives from a male donor with ankylosing spondylitis or in good health (not recorded which). The sequencing sample was made of blood, either unsorted or a sorted T cell fraction (not recorded which). CDR3 region: CASSLLDQPQHF. CDR3 coding DNA: TGTGCCAGTAGTCTACTAGATCAGCCCCAGCATTTT.